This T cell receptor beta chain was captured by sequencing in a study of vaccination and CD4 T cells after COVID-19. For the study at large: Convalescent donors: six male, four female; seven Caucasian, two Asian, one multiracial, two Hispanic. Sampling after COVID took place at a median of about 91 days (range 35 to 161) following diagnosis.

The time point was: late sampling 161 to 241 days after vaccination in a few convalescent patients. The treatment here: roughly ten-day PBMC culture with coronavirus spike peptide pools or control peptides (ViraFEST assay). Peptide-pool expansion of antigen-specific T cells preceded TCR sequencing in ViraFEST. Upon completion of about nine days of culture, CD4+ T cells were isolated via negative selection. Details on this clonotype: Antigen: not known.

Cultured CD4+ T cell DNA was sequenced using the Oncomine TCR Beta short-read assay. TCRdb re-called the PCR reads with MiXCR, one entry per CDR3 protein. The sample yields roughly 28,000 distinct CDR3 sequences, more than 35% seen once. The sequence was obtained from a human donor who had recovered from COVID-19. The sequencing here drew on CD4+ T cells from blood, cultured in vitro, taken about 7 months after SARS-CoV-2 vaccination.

The CDR3 region has the DNA TGTGCCAGCAGTCTTGACAGGGGACCCTCCTACGAGCAGTACTTC. Its translation: CASSLDRGPSYEQYF. The V gene is TRBV5-4, the J gene TRBJ2-7; 8 positions agree with TRBD1. Germline CDR1 is SGHNT and CDR2 is YYREEE (reference sequence). J gave up 0 bases and V 5 bases, and 7 bases lay outside the gene matches. This CDR3 spans 15 amino acids.